The source of this T cell receptor beta chain is a study of tumor-infiltrating lymphocytes in glioblastoma multiforme. Regarding the study as a whole: Only one glioblastoma patient had TCR and mutation analysis. The T cells in this sample were not sorted into functional subsets.

Three nested ARM-PCR rounds with V-beta and C-beta primers built TCRB libraries. Each CDR3 protein is one row after TCRdb ran MiXCR on the multiplex PCR reads. The data contain more than 10,000 distinct CDR3 sequences, roughly 67% of them seen just once; the ten biggest clones take up over 25%. Germline V CDR1 and CDR2: LGHNA, YNFKEQ. With 0 bases removed from V and 2 bases from J, the gap between germline ends came to 15 bases. This CDR3 has 17 amino acids. For this clonotype: Its specificity is unknown. A single base separates this from a much larger clone, so it may be a read error.

The clonotype was recovered from a male donor with glioblastoma. The sequencing sample was made of brain tumor tissue. The rearrangement joins TRBV4-2 to TRBJ2-3; perhaps TRBD2 as D (5 bases). CDR3 bases: TGTGCCAGCAGCCAAGAGTGGGCTAGCAGGTTCACAGATACGCAGTATTTT. Protein product: CASSQEWASRFTDTQYF.